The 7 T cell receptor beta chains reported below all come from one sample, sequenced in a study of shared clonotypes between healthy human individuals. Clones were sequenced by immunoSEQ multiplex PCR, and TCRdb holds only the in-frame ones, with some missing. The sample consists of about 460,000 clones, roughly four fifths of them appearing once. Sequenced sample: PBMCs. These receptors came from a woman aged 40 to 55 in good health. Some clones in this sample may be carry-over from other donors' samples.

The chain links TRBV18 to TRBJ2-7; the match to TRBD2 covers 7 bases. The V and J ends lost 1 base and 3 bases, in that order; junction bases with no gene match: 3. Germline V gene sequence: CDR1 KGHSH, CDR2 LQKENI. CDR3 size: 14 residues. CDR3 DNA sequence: TGTGCCAGCTCACCACAGGGCGGGGGCTACGAGCAGTACTTC. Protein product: CASSPQGGGYEQYF.

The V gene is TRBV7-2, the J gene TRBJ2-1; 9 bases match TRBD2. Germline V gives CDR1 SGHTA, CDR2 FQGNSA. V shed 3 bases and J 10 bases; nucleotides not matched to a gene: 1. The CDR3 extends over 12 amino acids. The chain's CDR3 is CASSFLAGEQFF. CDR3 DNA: TGTGCCAGCAGCTTTCTAGCGGGAGAGCAGTTCTTC.

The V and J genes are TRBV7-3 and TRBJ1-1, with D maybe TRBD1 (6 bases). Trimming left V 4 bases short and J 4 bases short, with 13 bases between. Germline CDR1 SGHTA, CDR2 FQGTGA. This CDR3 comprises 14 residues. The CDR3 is CASSSQGPGTEAFF. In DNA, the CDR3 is TGTGCCAGCAGCTCCCAGGGGCCGGGCACTGAAGCTTTCTTT.

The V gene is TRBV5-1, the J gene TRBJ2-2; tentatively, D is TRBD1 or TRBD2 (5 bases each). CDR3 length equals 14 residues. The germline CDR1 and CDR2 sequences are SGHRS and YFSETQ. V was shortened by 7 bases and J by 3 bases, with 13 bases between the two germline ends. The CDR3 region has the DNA TGCGCCAGCGGGGACGGGTCTTACACCGGGGAGCTGTTTTTT. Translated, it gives CASGDGSYTGELFF.

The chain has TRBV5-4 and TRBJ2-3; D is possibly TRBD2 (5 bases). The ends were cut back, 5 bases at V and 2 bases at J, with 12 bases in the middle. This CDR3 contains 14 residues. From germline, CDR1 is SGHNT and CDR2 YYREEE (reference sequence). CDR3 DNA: TGTGCCAGCAGTTCTGAGAGGGACACAGATACGCAGTATTTT. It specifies CASSSERDTDTQYF.

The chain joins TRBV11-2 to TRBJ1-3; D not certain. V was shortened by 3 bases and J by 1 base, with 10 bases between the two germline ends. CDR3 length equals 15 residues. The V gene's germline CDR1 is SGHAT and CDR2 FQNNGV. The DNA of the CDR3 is TGTGCCAGCAGCTTCCCGGCGGAATCTGGAAACACCATATATTTT. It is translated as CASSFPAESGNTIYF.

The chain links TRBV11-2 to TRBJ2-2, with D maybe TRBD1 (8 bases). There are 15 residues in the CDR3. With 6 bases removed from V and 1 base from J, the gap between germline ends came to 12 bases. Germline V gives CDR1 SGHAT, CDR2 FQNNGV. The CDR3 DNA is TGTGCCAGCAGAGCGGGACAGGAGAACACCGGGGAGCTGTTTTTT. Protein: CASRAGQENTGELFF.